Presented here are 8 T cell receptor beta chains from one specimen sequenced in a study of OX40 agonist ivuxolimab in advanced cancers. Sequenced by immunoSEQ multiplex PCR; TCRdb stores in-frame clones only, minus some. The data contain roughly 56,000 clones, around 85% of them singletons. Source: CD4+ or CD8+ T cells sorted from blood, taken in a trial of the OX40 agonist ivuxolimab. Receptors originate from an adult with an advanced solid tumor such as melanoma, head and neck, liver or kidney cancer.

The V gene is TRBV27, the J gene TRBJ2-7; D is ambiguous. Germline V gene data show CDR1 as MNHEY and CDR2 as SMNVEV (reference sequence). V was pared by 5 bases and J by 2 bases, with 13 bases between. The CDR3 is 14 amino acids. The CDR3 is CASSPFDKPYEQYF. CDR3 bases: TGTGCCAGCAGTCCCTTCGACAAACCCTACGAGCAGTACTTC.

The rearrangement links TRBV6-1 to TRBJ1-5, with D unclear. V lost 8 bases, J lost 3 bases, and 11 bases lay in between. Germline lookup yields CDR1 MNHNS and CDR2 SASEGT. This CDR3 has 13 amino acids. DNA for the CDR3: TGTGCCAGCGTATACCATCTCAATCAGCCCCAGCATTTT. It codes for CASVYHLNQPQHF.

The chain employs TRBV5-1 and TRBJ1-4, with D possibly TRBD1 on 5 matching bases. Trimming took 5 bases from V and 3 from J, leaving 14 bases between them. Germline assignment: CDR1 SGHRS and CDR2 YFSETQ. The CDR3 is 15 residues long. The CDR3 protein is CASRPQGAANEKLFF. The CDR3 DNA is TGCGCCAGCAGACCTCAGGGAGCGGCTAATGAAAAACTGTTTTTT.

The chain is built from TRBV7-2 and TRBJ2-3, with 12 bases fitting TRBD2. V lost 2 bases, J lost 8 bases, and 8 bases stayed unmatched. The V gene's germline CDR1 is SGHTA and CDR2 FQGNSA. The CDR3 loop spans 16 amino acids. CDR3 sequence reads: CASSLRLAGGKSTQYF. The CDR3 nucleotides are TGTGCCAGCAGCTTAAGGCTAGCGGGGGGGAAAAGTACGCAGTATTTT.

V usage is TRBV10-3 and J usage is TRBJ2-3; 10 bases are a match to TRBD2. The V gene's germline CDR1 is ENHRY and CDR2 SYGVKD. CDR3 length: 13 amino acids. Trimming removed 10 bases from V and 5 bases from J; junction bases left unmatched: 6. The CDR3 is CATLAGVEDTQYF. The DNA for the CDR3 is TGTGCCACCCTAGCGGGGGTAGAAGATACGCAGTATTTT.

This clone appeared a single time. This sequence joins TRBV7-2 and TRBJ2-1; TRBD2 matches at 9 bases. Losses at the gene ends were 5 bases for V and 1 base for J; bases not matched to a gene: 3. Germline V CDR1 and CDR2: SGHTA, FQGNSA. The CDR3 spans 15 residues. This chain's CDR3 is CASSPTSGSYNEQFF. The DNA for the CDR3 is TGTGCCAGCAGCCCAACTAGCGGGTCCTACAATGAGCAGTTCTTC.

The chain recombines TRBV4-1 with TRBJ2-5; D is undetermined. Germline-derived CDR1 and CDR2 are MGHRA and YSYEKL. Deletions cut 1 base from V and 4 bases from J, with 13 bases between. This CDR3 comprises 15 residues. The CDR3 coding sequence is TGCGCCAGCAGCCAAGTTCTAGGGCCTCGAGAGACCCAGTACTTC. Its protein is CASSQVLGPRETQYF.

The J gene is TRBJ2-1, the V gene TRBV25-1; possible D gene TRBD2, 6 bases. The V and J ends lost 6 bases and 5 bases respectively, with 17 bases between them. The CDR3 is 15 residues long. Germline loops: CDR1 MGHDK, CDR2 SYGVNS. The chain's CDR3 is CASRREDQADNEQFF. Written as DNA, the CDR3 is TGTGCCAGCAGAAGGGAGGACCAAGCAGACAATGAGCAGTTCTTC.